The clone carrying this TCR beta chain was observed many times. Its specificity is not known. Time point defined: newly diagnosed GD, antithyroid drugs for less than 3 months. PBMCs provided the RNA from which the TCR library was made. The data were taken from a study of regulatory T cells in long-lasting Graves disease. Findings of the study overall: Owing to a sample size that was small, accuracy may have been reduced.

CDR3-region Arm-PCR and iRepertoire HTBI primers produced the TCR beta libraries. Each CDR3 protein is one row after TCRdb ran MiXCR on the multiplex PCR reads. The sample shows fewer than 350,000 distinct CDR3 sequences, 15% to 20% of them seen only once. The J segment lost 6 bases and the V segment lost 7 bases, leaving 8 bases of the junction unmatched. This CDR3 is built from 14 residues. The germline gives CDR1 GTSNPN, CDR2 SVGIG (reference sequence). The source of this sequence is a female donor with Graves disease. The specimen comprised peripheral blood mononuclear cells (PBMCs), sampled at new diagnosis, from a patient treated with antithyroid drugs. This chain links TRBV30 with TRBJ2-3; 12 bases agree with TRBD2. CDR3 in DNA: TGTGCCTCTGGACTAGCGGGATTTGCCGATACGCAGTATTTT. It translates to CASGLAGFADTQYF.